The 6 T cell receptor beta chains listed next were all sequenced from one sample in a study of blood T cell repertoires in COVID-19. The data were produced by immunoSEQ multiplex PCR, yet TCRdb's version contains in-frame clones alone and is incomplete. Of 250,000 to 300,000 clones in the sample, approximately 91% are singletons; the top ten hold 2% to 2.5%. The specimen was PBMCs or T cells enriched from blood (not recorded which). These receptor sequences come from a woman aged 35 to 49 with acute COVID-19.

The rearrangement joins TRBV24-1 to TRBJ2-3, with D tentatively TRBD2 (5 bases). Germline V lookup: CDR1 KGHDR, CDR2 SFDVKD. The CDR3 totals 14 residues. V was clipped by 5 bases and J by 2 bases, with 10 bases between them. CDR3: CATSVKDSTDTQYF. The CDR3 coding sequence is TGTGCCACCAGTGTCAAGGACTCCACAGATACGCAGTATTTT.

The chain employs TRBV7-8 and TRBJ2-3, with D possibly matching TRBD2 (6 bases). The germline CDR1 and CDR2 sequences are SGHVS and FQNEAQ. There are 15 residues in the CDR3. The V gene lost 6 bases and the J gene lost 0 bases, with 13 bases spanning the gap. CDR3 coding DNA: TGTGCCAGCAGATATAGCGGAACTAGCACAGATACGCAGTATTTT. Amino acid sequence: CASRYSGTSTDTQYF.

The V and J genes are TRBV28 and TRBJ2-2, with a weak D call TRBD2 (6 bases). Trimming removed 5 bases at V and 3 bases at J, with 16 bases between. The CDR3 has 16 amino acids. Germline values: CDR1 MDHEN, CDR2 SYDVKM. CDR3 DNA: TGTGCCAGCAGTCCGGGACTGACCGGGGACACCGGGGAGCTGTTTTTT. Protein sequence: CASSPGLTGDTGELFF.

The chain has TRBV11-3 and TRBJ1-2; TRBD1 agrees at 7 bases. V lost 4 bases, J lost 1 base, and 6 bases stayed unmatched. This CDR3 comprises 15 residues. Germline V gives CDR1 SGHNT, CDR2 YENEEA. This CDR3 is CASSSGQRVNYGYTF. The CDR3 nucleotides are TGTGCCAGCAGCTCGGGACAGAGAGTTAACTATGGCTACACCTTC.

The rearrangement joins TRBV28 to TRBJ1-3, with D perhaps TRBD1 (6 bases). CDR3 length equals 14 residues. Germline CDR1 MDHEN, CDR2 SYDVKM. V was clipped by 6 bases and J by 4 bases, with 13 bases between them. The CDR3 DNA reads TGTGCCAGCAGGGACACAGGGTCAGGAAACACCATATATTTT. It translates to CASRDTGSGNTIYF.

CDR3 DNA: TGTGCCAGCAGCCAAGGAATTCAGCGGGTACCCTACGAGCAGTACTTC. Translating gives CASSQGIQRVPYEQYF. V usage is TRBV4-2 and J usage is TRBJ2-7, with D perhaps TRBD2 (6 bases). V lost 1 base to trimming and J lost 2 bases, with 15 bases between them. The CDR3 is 16 residues long. Germline loops: CDR1 LGHNA, CDR2 YNFKEQ.